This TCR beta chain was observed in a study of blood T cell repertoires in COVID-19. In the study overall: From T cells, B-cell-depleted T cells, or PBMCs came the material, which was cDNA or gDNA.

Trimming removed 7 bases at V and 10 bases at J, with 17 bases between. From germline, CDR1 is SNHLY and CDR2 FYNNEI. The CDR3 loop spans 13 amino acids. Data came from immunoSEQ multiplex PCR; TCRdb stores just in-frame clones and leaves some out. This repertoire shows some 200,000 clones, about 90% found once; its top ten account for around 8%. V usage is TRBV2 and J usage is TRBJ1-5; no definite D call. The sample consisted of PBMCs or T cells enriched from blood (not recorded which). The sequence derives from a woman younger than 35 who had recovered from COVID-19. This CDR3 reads CASTTTFRTPQHF. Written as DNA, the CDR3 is TGTGCCAGCACCACAACGTTCCGGACTCCCCAGCATTTT.